Here is one T cell receptor (beta chain) with its context. This specimen belongs to a study of OX40 agonist ivuxolimab in advanced cancers. Patients were ruled out by autoimmune disease history or systemic immunosuppression. Germline V lookup: CDR1 MNHEY, CDR2 SVGAGI. This CDR3 region has 14 residues. V lost 2 bases to trimming and J lost 5 bases, with 10 bases between them. The assay was immunoSEQ multiplex PCR, and TCRdb's table has in-frame clones only and misses some. This sample has 70,000 to 80,000 clones, with over 90% found just once. The V call is TRBV6-5, the J call TRBJ1-5; D unclear. Sequences were derived from CD4+ or CD8+ T cells sorted from blood, sampled in a trial of the OX40 agonist ivuxolimab. This clonotype originated in an adult with an advanced solid tumor such as melanoma, head and neck, liver or kidney cancer. The CDR3, as DNA: TGTGCCAGCAGTTACCGGGAGGGCGATCAGCCCCAGCATTTT. Translated: CASSYREGDQPQHF.